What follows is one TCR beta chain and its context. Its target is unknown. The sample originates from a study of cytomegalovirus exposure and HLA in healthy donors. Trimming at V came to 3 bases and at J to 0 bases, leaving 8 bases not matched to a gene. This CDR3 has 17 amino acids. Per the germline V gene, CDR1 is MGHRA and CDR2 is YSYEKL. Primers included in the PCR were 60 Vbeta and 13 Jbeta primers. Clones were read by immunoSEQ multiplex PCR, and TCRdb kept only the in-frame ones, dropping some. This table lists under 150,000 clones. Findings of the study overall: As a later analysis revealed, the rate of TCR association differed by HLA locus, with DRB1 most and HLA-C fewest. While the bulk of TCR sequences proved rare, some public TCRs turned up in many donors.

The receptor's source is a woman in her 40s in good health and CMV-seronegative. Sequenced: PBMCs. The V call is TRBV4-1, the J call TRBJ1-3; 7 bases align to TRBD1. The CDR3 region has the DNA TGCGCCAGCAGCCAGGGACAGCCGACTTTCTCTGGAAACACCATATATTTT. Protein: CASSQGQPTFSGNTIYF.